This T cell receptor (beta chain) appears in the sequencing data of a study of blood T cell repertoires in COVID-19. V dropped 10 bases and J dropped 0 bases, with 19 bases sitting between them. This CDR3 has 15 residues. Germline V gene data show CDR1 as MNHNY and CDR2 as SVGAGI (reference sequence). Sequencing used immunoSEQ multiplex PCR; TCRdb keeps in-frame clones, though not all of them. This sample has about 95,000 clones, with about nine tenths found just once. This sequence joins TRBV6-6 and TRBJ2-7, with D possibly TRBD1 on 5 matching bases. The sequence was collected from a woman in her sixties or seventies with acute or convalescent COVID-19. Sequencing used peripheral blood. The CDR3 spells CATNPRQGSSYEQYF. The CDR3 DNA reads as TGTGCCACCAATCCCCGCCAGGGATCCTCCTACGAGCAGTACTTC.